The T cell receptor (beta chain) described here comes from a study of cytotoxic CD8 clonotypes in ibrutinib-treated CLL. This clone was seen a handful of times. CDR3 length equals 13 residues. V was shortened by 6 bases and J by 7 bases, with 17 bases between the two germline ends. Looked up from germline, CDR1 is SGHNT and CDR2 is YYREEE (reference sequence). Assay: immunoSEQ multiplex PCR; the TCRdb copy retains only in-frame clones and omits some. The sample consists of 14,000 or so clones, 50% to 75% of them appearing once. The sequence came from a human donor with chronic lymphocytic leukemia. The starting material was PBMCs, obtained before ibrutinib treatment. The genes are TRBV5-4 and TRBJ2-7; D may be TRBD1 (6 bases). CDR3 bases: TGTGCCAGCACCCTCCCGGGACAAGTTGAGCAGTACTTC. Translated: CASTLPGQVEQYF. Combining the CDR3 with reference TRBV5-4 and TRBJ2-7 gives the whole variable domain ETGVTQSPTHLIKTRGQQVTLRCSSQSGHNTVSWYQQALGQGPQFIFQYYREEENGRGNFPPRFSGLQFPNYSSELNVNALELDDSALYLCASTLPGQVEQYFGPGTRLTVT.